This TCR beta chain stems from a study of blood T cell repertoires in COVID-19. Looking at the study overall: Acute-phase and convalescent COVID-19 samples originated in the United States, Italy and Spain. In each case, the material was cDNA or gDNA derived from T cells, B-cell-depleted T cells, or PBMCs.

Trimming left V 5 bases short and J 2 bases short, with 13 bases between. The CDR3 covers 13 residues. Germline loops: CDR1 SQVTM, CDR2 ANQGSEA. TCRdb's copy holds only in-frame clones and misses some; the assay was immunoSEQ multiplex PCR. Among hundreds of thousands of clones listed, approximately 80% were seen once. The chain recombines TRBV29-1 with TRBJ2-7, with D perhaps TRBD2 (6 bases). The specimen was peripheral blood. This receptor was taken from a woman of 80 years or more with acute or convalescent COVID-19. The CDR3 DNA reads as TGCAGCGTTAGGTGGGGGGTAACCTACGAGCAGTACTTC. This encodes CSVRWGVTYEQYF.